Presented here are 12 T cell receptor beta chains from one specimen sequenced in a study of blood T cell repertoires in COVID-19. Sequenced by immunoSEQ multiplex PCR; TCRdb stores in-frame clones only, minus some. Among about 380,000 clones listed, 85% to 90% were seen once. Material: PBMCs or T cells enriched from blood (not recorded which). These receptors originate from a woman under 30 who had recovered from COVID-19.

This clone appeared a few times. The CDR3 DNA sequence: TGTGCCATCAGTGAGGGGGTACAGGGGGATCACTATGGCTACACCTTC. This codes for CAISEGVQGDHYGYTF. The rearrangement links TRBV10-3 to TRBJ1-2, with 8 nucleotides matching TRBD1. The CDR3 length is 16 residues. J lost 3 bases, V lost 2 bases, and 8 bases had no gene match. Germline CDR1 reads ENHRY; CDR2 reads SYGVKD.

As DNA, the CDR3 is TGTGCCAGCAGTTACCTGGGACAGGGGGGATACGAGCAGTACTTC. Its translation: CASSYLGQGGYEQYF. This rearrangement joins TRBV6-5 to TRBJ2-7, with 11 nucleotides matching TRBD1. With 2 bases clipped from V and 4 bases from J, the junction kept 4 bases outside the gene matches. This CDR3 has 15 amino acids. Germline V CDR1 and CDR2: MNHEY, SVGAGI.

This rearrangement joins TRBV5-1 to TRBJ1-1; maybe TRBD1 (5 bases). This CDR3 has 16 amino acids. In germline, CDR1 is SGHRS, CDR2 YFSETQ. V was shortened by 0 bases and J by 4 bases, with 16 bases between the two germline ends. The CDR3: CASSLGDGEGSTEAFF. CDR3 sequence (DNA): TGCGCCAGCAGCTTGGGGGATGGGGAGGGGAGCACTGAAGCTTTCTTT.

J is TRBJ1-2 and V is TRBV3-1 (or the pseudogene TRBV3-2); D remains ambiguous. The CDR3 runs to 15 residues. Germline lookup yields CDR1 LGHDT and CDR2 YNNKEL (reference sequence). The V end lost 4 bases, the J end lost 8 bases, and 20 bases lay between the germline ends. CDR3 in DNA: TGTGCCAGCAGCCCCAAGCGGGGTCAGAGTTTCGGCTACACCTTC. Translated: CASSPKRGQSFGYTF.

The chain combines TRBV19 with TRBJ1-1; D ambiguous. The V end lost 11 bases, the J end lost 7 bases, and 14 bases lay between the germline ends. There are 11 residues in the CDR3. Germline loops: CDR1 LNHDA, CDR2 SQIVND (reference sequence). The CDR3 here is CAGSRGSEAFF. The CDR3 nucleotides read TGTGCCGGTTCGAGAGGGAGTGAAGCTTTCTTT.

This clone was seen more than once but under ten times. This rearrangement joins TRBV2 to TRBJ1-5, with 9 nucleotides matching TRBD1. CDR1 is SNHLY, CDR2 FYNNEI, per germline. Trimming at V came to 5 bases and at J to 4 bases, leaving 9 bases not matched to a gene. The CDR3 contains 16 residues. CDR3 coding DNA: TGTGCCAGCAGTCCAAGGGGGACAGGGATGAATCAGCCCCAGCATTTT. Protein: CASSPRGTGMNQPQHF.

This clone has only one observation. The rearrangement joins TRBV6-2 or TRBV6-3 to TRBJ2-7; D not resolved. V dropped 5 bases and J dropped 5 bases, with 7 bases sitting between them. The CDR3 runs 11 residues. CDR1 is MNHEY, CDR2 SVGEGT, per germline. CDR3 sequence (DNA): TGTGCCAGCAGTCGGGTCCACGAGCAGTACTTC. Translated: CASSRVHEQYF.

The rearrangement uses TRBV10-3 and TRBJ1-1; TRBD1 agrees at 9 bases. Trimming at V came to 4 bases and at J to 10 bases, leaving 10 bases not matched to a gene. The germline V gene encodes CDR1 ENHRY and CDR2 SYGVKD. The length of the CDR3 is 14 residues. The CDR3 here is CAISGKQGARSAFF. In DNA, the CDR3 is TGTGCCATCAGTGGGAAACAGGGGGCGCGATCAGCTTTCTTT.

The rearrangement uses TRBV28 and TRBJ2-7; D may be TRBD1 (5 bases). The CDR3 has 14 amino acids. CDR1 is MDHEN and CDR2 is SYDVKM in the germline V gene. Between the trimmed V and J ends, which lost 5 bases and 2 bases, there was a span of 13 bases. The CDR3 region is CASSTQGGPYEQYF. The CDR3 DNA is TGTGCCAGCAGTACCCAGGGTGGACCCTACGAGCAGTACTTC.

This chain joins TRBV6-5 and TRBJ1-1, with 7 bases aligning to TRBD1. V was pared by 8 bases and J by 0 bases, with 6 bases of the junction left unmatched. The CDR3 loop spans 14 amino acids. Germline loops: CDR1 MNHEY, CDR2 SVGAGI. The CDR3 sequence is CASGRQGMNTEAFF. The CDR3 DNA is TGTGCCAGCGGGCGACAGGGCATGAACACTGAAGCTTTCTTT.

V gene TRBV7-9 combines with J gene TRBJ2-7; a possible D gene is TRBD2 (5 bases). The CDR3 covers 15 residues. V was cut by 1 base and J by 1 base, with 11 bases left in between. Germline V gene lookup returns CDR1 SEHNR and CDR2 FQNEAQ (reference sequence). The CDR3 DNA reads TGTGCCAGCAGCTTAGACGGGGTCGGATCCTACGAGCAGTACTTC. It is translated as CASSLDGVGSYEQYF.

The chain joins TRBV27 to TRBJ2-7; perhaps TRBD1 as D (5 bases). The CDR3 loop spans 13 amino acids. Germline-derived CDR1 and CDR2 are MNHEY and SMNVEV (reference sequence). Between the trimmed V and J ends, which lost 2 bases and 5 bases, there was a span of 10 bases. Here the CDR3 DNA reads TGTGCCAGCAGTTTACGGCAGGGCCACGAGCAGTACTTC. It is translated as CASSLRQGHEQYF.